These 3 T cell receptor beta chains share one sample of origin, sequenced in a study of blood T cell repertoires in COVID-19. Libraries were prepared by immunoSEQ multiplex PCR; TCRdb keeps only in-frame clonotypes and omits some of them. The table shows about 300,000 clones, with 84% occurring only once. The sample taken for sequencing was peripheral blood. These receptors originate from a human donor with COVID-19, enrolled during active disease. The donor label of this sample is uncertain.

This chain joins TRBV12-3 or TRBV12-4 and TRBJ2-5; maybe TRBD2 (6 bases). Trimming removed 3 bases at V and 9 bases at J, with 8 bases between. The CDR3 consists of 11 residues. CDR3 nucleotide sequence: TGTGCCAGCAGTTTTGGCGGGGCCCAGTACTTC. It specifies CASSFGGAQYF.

The chain employs TRBV28 and TRBJ1-1; D gene ambiguous. The CDR3 runs to 16 residues. V shed 5 bases and J shed 5 bases, with 21 bases lying between them. Germline lookup yields CDR1 MDHEN and CDR2 SYDVKM. CDR3 nucleotide sequence: TGTGCCAGCAGTGTACCCGAGGAGGGTGATAGGACTGAAGCTTTCTTT. It encodes CASSVPEEGDRTEAFF.

The V and J genes are TRBV5-1 and TRBJ1-2, with 9 bases matching TRBD1. The trim removed 2 bases at V and 3 bases at J, leaving 2 bases unmatched. Per germline, CDR1 SGHRS and CDR2 YFSETQ. The CDR3 is 14 residues long. The CDR3 DNA reads TGCGCCAGCAGCTTTACAGGGGGCGACTATGGCTACACCTTC. Translation gives CASSFTGGDYGYTF. Filled out from reference TRBV5-1 and TRBJ1-2, the complete variable domain reads KAGVTQTPRYLIKTRGQQVTLSCSPISGHRSVSWYQQTPGQGLQFLFEYFSETQRNKGNFPGRFSGRQFSNSRSEMNVSTLELGDSALYLCASSFTGGDYGYTFGSGTRLTVV.